The 8 T cell receptor beta chains below all came from one sample that was sequenced in a study of cytomegalovirus exposure and HLA in healthy donors. Sequencing used immunoSEQ multiplex PCR; TCRdb keeps in-frame clones, though not all of them. The data hold about 160,000 clones, with roughly 90% observed a single time. The sample comprised PBMCs. The receptors stem from a woman between 18 and 30 years old in good health and CMV-seronegative.

V is TRBV18 and J is TRBJ1-5; a weak D match, TRBD1 (5 bases). The CDR3 covers 15 residues. The germline V gene has CDR1 KGHSH and CDR2 LQKENI. V was clipped by 5 bases and J by 6 bases, with 17 bases between them. This chain's CDR3 is CASSKPGGAGQPQHF. CDR3 bases: TGTGCCAGCTCAAAACCCGGAGGGGCCGGTCAGCCCCAGCATTTT.

V usage is TRBV27 and J usage is TRBJ1-1; D is perhaps TRBD1 (5 bases). CDR1 and CDR2 from the germline V gene are MNHEY and SMNVEV (reference sequence). Trimming left V 5 bases short and J 3 bases short, with 16 bases between. The CDR3 has 15 amino acids. CDR3 region: CASSTGTWRDTEAFF. DNA for the CDR3: TGTGCCAGCAGTACGGGGACTTGGAGGGACACTGAAGCTTTCTTT.

The V call is TRBV9, the J call TRBJ2-5, with TRBD1 matching 9 bases. V shed 4 bases and J 4 bases; nucleotides not matched to a gene: 8. Germline V gene sequence: CDR1 SGDLS, CDR2 YYNGEE. The CDR3 is 15 residues long. The CDR3 protein is CASSLTGGSVETQYF. CDR3 nucleotides: TGTGCCAGCAGCTTAACAGGGGGCTCGGTAGAGACCCAGTACTTC.

The rearrangement links TRBV14 to TRBJ2-3; 14 nucleotides line up with TRBD2. Germline values: CDR1 SGHDN, CDR2 FVKESK. V lost 4 bases, J lost 6 bases, and 6 bases stayed unmatched. The CDR3 contains 16 residues. The CDR3 loop is CASSPLTSGGADTQYF. CDR3 coding DNA: TGTGCCAGCAGCCCCTTGACTAGCGGGGGGGCGGATACGCAGTATTTT.

The chain joins TRBV18 to TRBJ1-1; TRBD1 matches 9 bases. Germline CDR1 is KGHSH and CDR2 is LQKENI. J gave up 13 bases and V 3 bases, and 6 bases lay outside the gene matches. CDR3 length equals 12 residues. The CDR3: CASSPGQGRDFF. CDR3 bases: TGTGCCAGCTCACCCGGACAGGGGCGCGATTTCTTT.

This rearrangement joins TRBV27 to TRBJ2-5, with 8 bases fitting TRBD2. The CDR3 extends over 15 amino acids. The germline CDR1 and CDR2 sequences are MNHEY and SMNVEV (reference sequence). J was trimmed by 3 bases and V by 3 bases; bases with no gene match: 6. CDR3 sequence: CASSLGTAGEETQYF. The CDR3, as DNA: TGTGCCAGCAGTTTGGGTACAGCGGGAGAAGAGACCCAGTACTTC.

This clone was counted once. The chain has TRBV29-1 and TRBJ2-1, with 8 bases identical to TRBD1. From germline, CDR1 is SQVTM and CDR2 ANQGSEA. This CDR3 comprises 14 residues. V lost 7 bases and J lost 4; bases outside the gene matches: 9. As DNA, the CDR3 is TGCAGCGCCGGGACAGGAATGGGTTACAATGAGCAGTTCTTC. Its translation: CSAGTGMGYNEQFF.

The chain combines TRBV7-8 with TRBJ1-1; tentative D call: TRBD1 (6 bases). Germline V CDR1 and CDR2: SGHVS, FQNEAQ. V was pared by 5 bases and J by 1 base, with 11 bases between. The CDR3 covers 14 residues. The CDR3 loop reads CASSPGGANTEAFF. DNA for the CDR3: TGTGCCAGCAGCCCCGGGGGGGCGAACACTGAAGCTTTCTTT.